This TCR beta chain was sequenced for a study of T cell repertoires in cytomegalovirus infection (dated by TCRdb to between 2018 and 2021). Regarding the study in general: Alongside well-studied HLA-B-restricted epitopes, the peptide stimulations were aimed at recently identified HLA-C-restricted CMV epitopes, whose presentation resists viral immunomodulation. The HLA type of each donor mattered for the analysis, because public TCR beta signatures pointed to carriage of CMV infection along with the matching HLA type.

Overall results and qualifications from the work: In the ex vivo response, HLA-C-restricted CMV-specific TCR beta clonotypes were dominant, and in two of eight donors the single most frequent clonotype came from this HLA-C-restricted group. Cumulative frequency of public TCR beta family members discriminated carriers of CMV infection plus the relevant HLA type in this cohort and an independent approximately 370-donor cohort.

Worth noting for this clonotype: Its antigen is still unknown. No base-level quality is on record; no much larger clone is a single base apart.

Explained via the paper, the treatment or condition label denotes: in vitro stimulation with specific CMV peptide epitopes to enrich CMV-specific T cells. In the germline V gene (reference sequence), CDR1 corresponds to SEHNR and CDR2 to FQNEAQ. Taken from cysteine to phenylalanine, the CDR3 has 14 residues. CDR3 DNA only is kept here, 42 bases in frame from base 1. The junction carries 16 bases between V and J, which are trimmed by 5 bases and 6 bases respectively. Data came from an Illumina HiSeq 1500. TCRdb handled the public reads itself, with Q25 trimming in fastp and clone calling in MiXCR, and kept productive beta chains. Each CDR3 protein appears once, grouped with its most common genes and DNA. The sample includes about 890,000 distinct CDR3 sequences, with approximately 30% observed a single time. The ten largest clones represent roughly 12% of the sample.

The material sequenced was cultured CD8+ T cells from PBMCs, taken from culture after CMV antigen stimulation. This receptor was obtained from a human donor in good health (CMV status not recorded). Some clones in this sample may be carry-over from other donors' samples. The chain is assembled from TRBV7-9 and TRBJ1-2, with the D segment identity uncertain. The CDR3 in this case is CASSGPGPLDGYTF. The DNA sequence is as follows: TGTGCCAGCAGCGGGCCCGGACCTCTTGATGGCTACACCTTC.